This paragraph covers one T cell receptor (beta chain) sequence. Germline-derived CDR1 and CDR2 are MNHEY and SMNVEV (reference sequence). V lost 6 bases and J lost 0, with 14 bases in between. The CDR3 is 15 amino acids. This record comes from a study of shared clonotypes between healthy human individuals. CD45RO-negative, CCR7-positively selected cells formed the naive CD8 fraction, excluding terminally differentiated effector memory CD45RA+ cells. Genomic DNA (from each subset) was split evenly across several immunoSEQ plates. Measured with immunoSEQ multiplex PCR; TCRdb has only the in-frame clones, and not every one. This table has around 1,900,000 clones, approximately 92% appearing once.

The sample consisted of naive CD8+ T cells from PBMCs. The gene calls are TRBV27 and TRBJ1-1; D is uncertain. This receptor was taken from a young man in good health. Some clones in this sample may be carry-over from other donors' samples. The CDR3 is CASSITEHMNTEAFF. Written as DNA, the CDR3 is TGTGCCAGCAGCATTACAGAGCACATGAACACTGAAGCTTTCTTT.